Below, 9 T cell receptor beta chains from the same sample are listed, as sequenced in a study of cytomegalovirus exposure and HLA in healthy donors. Researchers ran the PCR with 60 Vbeta and 13 Jbeta primers. Assay: immunoSEQ multiplex PCR; the TCRdb copy retains only in-frame clones and omits some. The data show 150,000 to 200,000 clones, 75% to 85% seen once. Sequencing was performed on PBMCs. These receptors came from a man aged 50-59 years in good health and CMV-seropositive.

The V call is TRBV6-1, the J call TRBJ1-5; no firm D call. The CDR3 extends over 11 amino acids. Germline-derived CDR1 and CDR2 are MNHNS and SASEGT. Trimming cost V 6 bases and J 2 bases, with 2 bases left between them. Here the CDR3 DNA reads TGTGCCAGCAGCGGCAATCAGCCCCAGCATTTT. Its translation: CASSGNQPQHF.

This chain connects TRBV5-4 to TRBJ1-1, with 7 bases that match TRBD1. The CDR3 extends over 16 amino acids. Germline V gives CDR1 SGHNT, CDR2 YYREEE (reference sequence). J was trimmed by 0 bases and V by 2 bases; bases with no gene match: 7. DNA for the CDR3: TGTGCCAGCAGCTTACAGGGGACAGATATGAACACTGAAGCTTTCTTT. Translated, it gives CASSLQGTDMNTEAFF.

This clone was seen a single time. The V call is TRBV19, the J call TRBJ2-5; D unclear. Germline assignment: CDR1 LNHDA and CDR2 SQIVND (reference sequence). Trimming left V 3 bases short and J 1 base short, with 6 bases between. The CDR3 has 13 residues. In nucleotides, the CDR3 is TGTGCCAGTAGTATCTCTGTCCAAGAGACCCAGTACTTC. This encodes CASSISVQETQYF.

This chain uses TRBV4-1 with TRBJ2-3, with TRBD2 identical over 8 bases. Losses at the gene ends were 0 bases for V and 1 base for J; bases not matched to a gene: 3. The CDR3 has 16 residues. From germline, CDR1 is MGHRA and CDR2 YSYEKL. This CDR3 reads CASSQEGRGGTDTQYF. The CDR3 DNA sequence: TGCGCCAGCAGCCAAGAAGGGCGGGGGGGCACAGATACGCAGTATTTT.

This clone appeared a few times. The chain couples TRBV5-1 to TRBJ2-5, with TRBD1 matching over 9 bases. The CDR3 is 15 amino acids. Germline CDR1 and CDR2: SGHRS and YFSETQ. With 3 bases clipped from V and 2 bases from J, the junction kept 5 bases outside the gene matches. The CDR3 protein is CASSYTGTGQETQYF. As DNA, the CDR3 is TGCGCCAGCAGCTACACCGGGACAGGGCAAGAGACCCAGTACTTC.

This sequence joins TRBV6-4 and TRBJ1-2; D is ambiguous. Per the germline V gene, CDR1 is MRHNA and CDR2 is SNTAGT. The CDR3 is 12 amino acids. Trimming took off 0 bases at V and 11 bases at J, with 10 bases between the two ends. CDR3 residues: CASSDSTSIYTF. The CDR3 DNA sequence: TGTGCCAGCAGTGACTCGACTAGTATTTACACCTTC.

This chain joins TRBV29-1 and TRBJ2-2; D not certain. V lost 4 bases and J 6 bases, leaving 3 bases between the germline ends. The CDR3 totals 10 residues. Germline values: CDR1 SQVTM, CDR2 ANQGSEA. The CDR3 loop is CSVGAGELFF. In DNA form, the CDR3 reads TGCAGCGTTGGCGCCGGGGAGCTGTTTTTT.

For this clone: The junction does not match germline at one end; this may be a read error. The chain links TRBV13 to TRBJ1-2; D not resolved. The CDR3 extends over 15 amino acids. The V gene's germline CDR1 is PRHDT and CDR2 FYEKMQ (reference sequence). The CDR3 spells CASSHEILANYGYTF. DNA for the CDR3: TGCGCCAGCAGCCACGAAATCTTAGCTAACTATGGCTACACCTTC.

The rearrangement joins TRBV9 to TRBJ2-2; 7 bases are a match to TRBD2. Per germline, CDR1 SGDLS and CDR2 YYNGEE. V shed 6 bases and J 1 base; nucleotides not matched to a gene: 6. This CDR3 region has 15 residues. The CDR3 coding sequence is TGTGCCAGCACTCCAAGCGGGATGAACACCGGGGAGCTGTTTTTT. It specifies CASTPSGMNTGELFF.